This TCR beta chain is from a study of T-cell reconstitution after alpha-beta-depleted transplantation in children. Preparation of the TCRbeta library used unique molecular identifiers. TCRdb redid the calling of the PCR reads with MiXCR, one entry per CDR3 protein. The sample includes approximately 150,000 distinct CDR3 sequences, about 9% of them seen just once. Whole-study findings and limits: After transplant, high TCRbeta diversity at day 60 in some patients arose from surviving recipient T cells and thymic progenitors. Alpha-beta T cells present about two months after transplant were reported to originate from several hundred expanded graft clones. Among T cells one year after transplant, newly produced cells accounted for most counts and diversity.

This clonotype was recorded many times. The antigen remains undetermined. V lost 6 bases and J 0 bases, leaving 18 bases between the germline ends. This CDR3 contains 17 residues. The sequences come from PBMCs, mostly from graft donor cells, collected 180 days after TCRalphabeta/CD19-depleted stem cell transplant. The genes are TRBV12-3 or TRBV12-4 and TRBJ1-3; D ambiguous. This receptor was taken from a female patient between 2 and 15 years old who had a stem cell transplant for congenital amegakaryocytic thrombocytopenia, so the T cells may come from the graft donor. CDR3 coding DNA: TGTGCCAGCAGGGAGGGCTCCTCCGGTCTCTCTGGAAACACCATATATTTT. Translation gives CASREGSSGLSGNTIYF.